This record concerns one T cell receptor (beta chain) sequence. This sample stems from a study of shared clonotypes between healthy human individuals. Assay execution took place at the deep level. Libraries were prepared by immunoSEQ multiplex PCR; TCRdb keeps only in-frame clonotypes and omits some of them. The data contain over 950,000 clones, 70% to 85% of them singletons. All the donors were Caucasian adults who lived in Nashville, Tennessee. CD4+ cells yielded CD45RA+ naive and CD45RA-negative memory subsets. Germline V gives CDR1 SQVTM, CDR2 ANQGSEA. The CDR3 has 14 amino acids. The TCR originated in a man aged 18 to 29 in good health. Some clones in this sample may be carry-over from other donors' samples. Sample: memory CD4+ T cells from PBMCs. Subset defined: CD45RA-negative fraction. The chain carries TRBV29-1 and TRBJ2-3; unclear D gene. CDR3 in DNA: TGCAGTATGACGGGCTCCTCCCTTGGAGATACGCAGTATTTT. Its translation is CSMTGSSLGDTQYF.